This TCR beta chain was sequenced for a study of cytomegalovirus exposure and HLA in healthy donors. Study-wide points: Among CMV-associated TCR beta chains, most appeared HLA-restricted in a later analysis. Per a prior analysis, the majority of TCR beta V segments were productive roughly 90% or roughly 30% of the time. Judged likely to be a sequencing artifact was a cluster of highly shared sequence variants.

This clone turned up a few times. Its antigen is undetermined. CDR3 length: 14 amino acids. Germline assignment: CDR1 SGHRS and CDR2 YFSETQ. The ends lost 3 bases at V and 1 base at J; junction bases unmatched: 4. The PCR contained 60 Vbeta and 13 Jbeta primers. Sequencing used immunoSEQ multiplex PCR; TCRdb keeps in-frame clones, though not all of them. The sample includes about 150,000 clones, approximately 80% of them seen just once. The sample comprised PBMCs. This sequence originates from a male donor in good health and CMV-seronegative. The chain uses TRBV5-1 and TRBJ2-7; 7 nucleotides align to TRBD2. For the CDR3, the DNA is TGCGCCAGCAGCTCGAGAGCGGGATCCTACGAGCAGTACTTC. Amino acids: CASSSRAGSYEQYF.